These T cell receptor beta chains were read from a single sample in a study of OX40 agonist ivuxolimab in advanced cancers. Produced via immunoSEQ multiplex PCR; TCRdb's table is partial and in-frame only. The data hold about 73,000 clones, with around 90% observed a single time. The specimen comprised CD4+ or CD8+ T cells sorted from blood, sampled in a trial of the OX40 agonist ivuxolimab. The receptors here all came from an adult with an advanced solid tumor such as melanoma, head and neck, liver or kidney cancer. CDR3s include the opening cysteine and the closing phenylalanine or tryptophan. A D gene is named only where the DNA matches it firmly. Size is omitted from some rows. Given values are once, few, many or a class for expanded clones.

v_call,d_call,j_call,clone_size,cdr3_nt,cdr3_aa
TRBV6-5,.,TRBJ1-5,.,TGTGCCAGCAGTTACACAACGGGTATCGAGCATTTT,CASSYTTGIEHF
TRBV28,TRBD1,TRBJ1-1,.,TGTGCCAGCATTATTCCGGGACAGTTTGAAGCTTTCTTT,CASIIPGQFEAFF
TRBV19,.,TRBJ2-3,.,TGTGCCAGTAGTCCTAGCGGCACAGATACGCAGTATTTT,CASSPSGTDTQYF
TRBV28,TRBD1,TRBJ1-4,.,TGTGCCAGCAGTTTAATAGGACAGGGATTTGAAAAACTGTTTTTT,CASSLIGQGFEKLFF
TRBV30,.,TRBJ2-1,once,TGTGCCTGGAGGTATGGGAGCTACAATGAGCAGTTCTTC,CAWRYGSYNEQFF
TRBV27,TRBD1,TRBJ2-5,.,TGTGCCAGCAGCTCACTCGGGACAGGGAAACAAGAGACCCAGTACTTC,CASSSLGTGKQETQYF
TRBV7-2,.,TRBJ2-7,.,TGTGCCAGCAGCTCCCGGCTTACAAACGAGCAGTACTTC,CASSSRLTNEQYF
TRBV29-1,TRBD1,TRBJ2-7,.,TGCAGCGTGGGACAGGGAGGGTACGAGCAGTACTTC,CSVGQGGYEQYF
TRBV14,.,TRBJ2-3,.,TGTGCCAGCAGCCGGGGAAGCTCAGATACGCAGTATTTT,CASSRGSSDTQYF
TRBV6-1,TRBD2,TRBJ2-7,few,TGTGCCAGCATTTGGGCCGGGGGGGCCTACGAGCAGTACTTC,CASIWAGGAYEQYF
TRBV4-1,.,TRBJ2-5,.,TGCGCCAGCAGCCAACCCAGGCCCGGAGAGACCCAGTACTTC,CASSQPRPGETQYF
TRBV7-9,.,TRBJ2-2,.,TGTGCCAGCAGCTTAGGGGAGGCCGGGGAGCTGTTTTTT,CASSLGEAGELFF
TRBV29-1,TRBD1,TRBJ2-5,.,TGCAGCGTTGATGGACAGGGGGCGCGGGAGACCCAGTACTTC,CSVDGQGARETQYF
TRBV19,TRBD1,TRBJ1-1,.,TGTGCCAGTTTGGACAGGGCGAACACTGAAGCTTTCTTT,CASLDRANTEAFF
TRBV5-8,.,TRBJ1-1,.,TGTGCCAGCAGCTTGGCGCCGGTGAACACTGAAGCTTTCTTT,CASSLAPVNTEAFF
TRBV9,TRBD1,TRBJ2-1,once,TGTGCCAGCAGCGTAGAGCAGGGGGCCATGTCGGATGAGCAGTTCTTC,CASSVEQGAMSDEQFF
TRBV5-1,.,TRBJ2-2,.,TGCGCCAGCAGCTACTCGGGAAACACCGGGGAGCTGTTTTTT,CASSYSGNTGELFF
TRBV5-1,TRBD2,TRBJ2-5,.,TGCGCCAGCAGCTTAATTCTAGCGGGAGGTCAAGAGATCCAGTACTTC,CASSLILAGGQEIQYF
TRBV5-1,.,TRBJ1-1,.,TGCGCCAGCAGCTTGACAGGAGACACCTTGAACACTGAAGCTTTCTTT,CASSLTGDTLNTEAFF
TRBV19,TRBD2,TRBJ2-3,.,TGTGCCAGTAGTATGGGGACTAGCGCGTCTTCAACCACAGATACGCAGTATTTT,CASSMGTSASSTTDTQYF
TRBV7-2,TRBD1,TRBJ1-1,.,TGTGCCAGCAGCTTCCGACAGGGGGTGACTGAAGCTTTCTTT,CASSFRQGVTEAFF
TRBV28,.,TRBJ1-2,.,TGTGCCAGCAGTTCTAGGGGTTCCCGTCGCTACACCTTC,CASSSRGSRRYTF
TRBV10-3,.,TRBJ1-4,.,TGTGCCATCAGTGACAGGGTGGGTGAAAAACTGTTTTTT,CAISDRVGEKLFF
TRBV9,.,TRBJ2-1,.,TGTGCCAGCAGCGTCAGGGTCATGTTGACAATTGATGAGCAGTTCTTC,CASSVRVMLTIDEQFF
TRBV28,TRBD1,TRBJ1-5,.,TGTGCCAGCAGCTACATCCGGGACAGACCGAATCAGCCCCAGCATTTT,CASSYIRDRPNQPQHF
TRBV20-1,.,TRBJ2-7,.,TGCAGCGGACTGTCCTCCTACGAGCAGTACTTC,CSGLSSYEQYF
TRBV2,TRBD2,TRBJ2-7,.,TGTGCCAGCAGAGAAGGGACTAGCGGGAGCTACGAGCAGTACTTC,CASREGTSGSYEQYF
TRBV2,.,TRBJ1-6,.,TGTGCCACAAGCAGGGGTTCGATTCATAATTCACCCCTCCACTTT,CATSRGSIHNSPLHF
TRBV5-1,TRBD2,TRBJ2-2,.,TGCGCCAGCAAAATAGGGCTAGCGGGAGTGGCCGGGGAGCTGTTTTTT,CASKIGLAGVAGELFF
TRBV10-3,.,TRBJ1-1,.,TGTGCCATCAGTGAGACGGGAACTGAAGCTTTCTTT,CAISETGTEAFF
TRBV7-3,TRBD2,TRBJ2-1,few,TGTGCCAGCAGCATCGCAGCGGGAGCACGAAATGAGCAGTTCTTC,CASSIAAGARNEQFF
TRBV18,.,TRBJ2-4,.,TGTGCCAGCTCACCTCTATCCCAAAACCTAGCCAAAAACATTCAGTACTTC,CASSPLSQNLAKNIQYF
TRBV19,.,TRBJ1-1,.,TGTGCCAGTAGTATAGGGGACACCTTAGGGACTGAAGCTTTCTTT,CASSIGDTLGTEAFF
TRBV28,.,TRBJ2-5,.,TGTGCCAGCAGTTTATTGGTGGGGGAAGAGACCCAGTACTTC,CASSLLVGEETQYF
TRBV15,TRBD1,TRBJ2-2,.,TGTGCCACCAGCACCCGGGACAGATTCTACGGCGGGGAGCTGTTTTTT,CATSTRDRFYGGELFF
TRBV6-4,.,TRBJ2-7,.,TGTGCCAGCAACGGTTTGTGGGAGCTATCGACCTACGAGCAGTACTTC,CASNGLWELSTYEQYF
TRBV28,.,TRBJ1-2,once,TGTGCCAGCAGCCTACAGTGGGCTGGCTACACCTTC,CASSLQWAGYTF
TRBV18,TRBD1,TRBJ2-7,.,TGTGCCAGCTCCCCGACCGGACCCCAGGGGGCGCCGTCGCAGTACTTC,CASSPTGPQGAPSQYF
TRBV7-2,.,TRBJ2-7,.,TGTGCCAGCAGCTGGGCCGGGACGGGGGAGCAGTACTTC,CASSWAGTGEQYF
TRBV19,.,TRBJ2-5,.,TGTGCCAGTAGTATTGGCAGCCAAGAGACCCAGTACTTC,CASSIGSQETQYF
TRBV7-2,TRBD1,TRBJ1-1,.,TGTGCCAGCAGCCCTACGACAGGGATGAGGAACACTGAAGCTTTCTTT,CASSPTTGMRNTEAFF
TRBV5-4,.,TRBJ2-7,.,TGTGCCAGCAGCTTATGGTTGTCTGGAGGGGCCGACGAGCAGTACTTC,CASSLWLSGGADEQYF
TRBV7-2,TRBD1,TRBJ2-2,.,TGTGCCAGCAGCTTAACAGGGGCCAACACCGGGGAGCTGTTTTTT,CASSLTGANTGELFF
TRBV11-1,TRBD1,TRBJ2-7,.,TGTGCCAGCAGCTGGACCTCAGGACAGGGCCCAGGGCAGTACTTC,CASSWTSGQGPGQYF
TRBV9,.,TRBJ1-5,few,TGTGCCAGCAGCCCCCGACAGGAGAATCAGCCCCAGCATTTT,CASSPRQENQPQHF
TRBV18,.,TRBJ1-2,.,TGTGCCAGCTCACCCGACTCCTATGGCTACACCTTC,CASSPDSYGYTF
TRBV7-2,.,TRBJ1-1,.,TGTGCCAGCAGCCCCACGACACAGACGAACACTGAAGCTTTCTTT,CASSPTTQTNTEAFF
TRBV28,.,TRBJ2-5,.,TGTGCCAGCAGACGCCAAGAGACCCAGTACTTC,CASRRQETQYF
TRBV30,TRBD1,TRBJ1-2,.,TGTGCCTGGAGCGCGGGACAGGAAGGCTACACCTTC,CAWSAGQEGYTF
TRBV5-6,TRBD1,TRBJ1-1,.,TGTGCCAGCAGCTTTTTGGGACAGGCGTCCCCTGTGAACACTGAAGCTTTCTTT,CASSFLGQASPVNTEAFF
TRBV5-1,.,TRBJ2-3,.,TGCGCCAGCAGCTTACCAGCGCCTAGCACAGATACGCAGTATTTT,CASSLPAPSTDTQYF
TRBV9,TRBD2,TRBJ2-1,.,TGTGCCAGCAGCGTAGCTCCTAGCGGCCTCTACAATGAGCAGTTCTTC,CASSVAPSGLYNEQFF
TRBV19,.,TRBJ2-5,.,TGTGCCAGCGGAGGGAGCAGAGACTACCAAGAGACCCAGTACTTC,CASGGSRDYQETQYF